This T cell receptor beta chain came from a study of blood T cell repertoires in COVID-19. Study information: The samples span acute and convalescent COVID-19 from the United States, Italy and Spain. Nucleic acid was either cDNA or gDNA, and it came from T cells, B-cell-depleted T cells, or PBMCs.

Germline CDR1 and CDR2: SNHLY and FYNNEI. The CDR3 consists of 18 residues. Trimming took 6 bases from V and 3 from J; bases not matched to a gene: 17. Original data processing: The assay estimated nucleated cells by amplifying reference gene primers. Method: immunoSEQ multiplex PCR; TCRdb's copy keeps in-frame clones and lacks some. V and J calls plus clone size are reproduced from that table; the DNA served to infer D and trimming. The sample consists of some 20,000 clones, approximately 86% of them appearing once. The gene calls are TRBV2 and TRBJ2-7; 10 nucleotides agree with TRBD2. The specimen was peripheral blood. This TCR was recovered from a human donor in a cohort sampled during active COVID-19. The donor label of this sample is uncertain. CDR3 protein: CASSPQTLRLAGVYEQYF. The CDR3 nucleotides read TGTGCCAGCAGCCCCCAGACCTTAAGGCTAGCGGGAGTCTACGAGCAGTACTTC.